The 29 T cell receptor beta chains given below trace back to one sample, sequenced in a study of response to subunit inactivated influenza vaccine. TCRdb used MiXCR to reprocess the RT-PCR reads, holding one entry per CDR3 protein. This table holds approximately 500,000 distinct CDR3 sequences, 10% to 15% found once. The sequencing used PBMCs from blood, collected roughly 46 days after vaccination. The receptors were sampled from a man between 50 and 59 years old who received an inactivated influenza vaccine.

In nucleotides, the CDR3 is TGTGCCAGCAAGCACCGGGACAACCGTTTAGATACGCAGTATTTT. Translation gives CASKHRDNRLDTQYF. V gene TRBV27 combines with J gene TRBJ2-3; the D gene is possibly TRBD1 (6 bases). The CDR3 has 15 residues. Trimming removed 7 bases from V and 5 bases from J, with 19 bases in between. Germline loops: CDR1 MNHEY, CDR2 SMNVEV (reference sequence).

At least ten counts were recorded for this clonotype. The V call is TRBV20-1, the J call TRBJ2-3; D gene unclear. V lost 6 bases to trimming and J lost 0 bases, with 7 bases between them. This CDR3 comprises 12 residues. The germline V gene has CDR1 DFQATT and CDR2 SNEGSKA (reference sequence). CDR3 DNA sequence: TGCAGTGCCCCAAGAAGCACAGATACGCAGTATTTT. Its protein is CSAPRSTDTQYF.

This clonotype occurred many times. J is TRBJ2-5 and V is TRBV24-1, with TRBD1 matching 9 bases. Germline V CDR1 and CDR2: KGHDR, SFDVKD. This CDR3 has 15 amino acids. The trim removed 3 bases at V and 2 bases at J, leaving 3 bases unmatched. CDR3 nucleotides: TGTGCCACCAGTGATCCAGGACAGGGGCAAGAGACCCAGTACTTC. As protein: CATSDPGQGQETQYF.

The chain employs TRBV12-5 and TRBJ2-3; 7 bases match TRBD1. CDR3 size: 14 residues. V dropped 5 bases and J dropped 6; count of bases not matched to a gene: 8. In germline, CDR1 is LGHNT, CDR2 FRNRAP. The CDR3 DNA is TGTGCTAGTGGTCGGACAGGATTTCCGGATACGCAGTATTTT. Residues: CASGRTGFPDTQYF.

The sample holds a few counts of this clonotype. The chain recombines TRBV6-5 with TRBJ2-7, with 11 nucleotides matching TRBD2. This CDR3 comprises 18 residues. Germline CDR1 and CDR2: MNHEY and SVGAGI. After removal of 2 bases from V and 0 bases from J, the junction contained 9 bases not matched to a gene. The CDR3 nucleotides read TGTGCCAGCAGTTACGGTCTAGCGGGGGGCCTGAGCTCCTACGAGCAGTACTTC. Residues: CASSYGLAGGLSSYEQYF.

This sequence joins TRBV7-2 and TRBJ2-3, with TRBD2 identical over 7 bases. The CDR3 has 16 amino acids. The V and J ends lost 5 bases and 2 bases, in that order; junction bases with no gene match: 10. The germline V gene has CDR1 SGHTA and CDR2 FQGNSA. The CDR3 coding sequence is TGTGCCAGCAGCCCAGGCCCGGGACTACACACAGATACGCAGTATTTT. Translating gives CASSPGPGLHTDTQYF.

The genes are TRBV14 and TRBJ2-7; D is uncertain. Between the trimmed V and J ends, which lost 1 base and 7 bases, there was a span of 11 bases. CDR3 size: 13 residues. Germline loops: CDR1 SGHDN, CDR2 FVKESK. CDR3 residues: CASSQGHDVEQYF. For the CDR3, the DNA is TGTGCCAGCAGCCAAGGCCATGATGTGGAGCAGTACTTC.

This chain links TRBV29-1 with TRBJ1-1; D unresolved. Trimming cost V 1 base and J 4 bases, with 13 bases left between them. CDR3 length: 14 residues. The germline gives CDR1 SQVTM, CDR2 ANQGSEA. The CDR3 protein is CSVEATRSGTEAFF. The CDR3 DNA reads TGCAGCGTTGAAGCTACGAGGTCGGGCACTGAAGCTTTCTTT.

The chain joins TRBV6-5 to TRBJ2-1, with no clear D. Trimming removed 3 bases from V and 3 bases from J, with 15 bases in between. The length of the CDR3 is 16 residues. Germline CDR1 reads MNHEY; CDR2 reads SVGAGI. As DNA, the CDR3 is TGTGCCAGCAGTTATGGACGGAACCTCCTCTACAATGAGCAGTTCTTC. Translated: CASSYGRNLLYNEQFF.

This clonotype appeared a few times. V and J are TRBV10-3 and TRBJ2-7, with 9 positions matching TRBD1. CDR3 length: 13 amino acids. CDR1 and CDR2 from the germline V gene are ENHRY and SYGVKD. The V gene end was trimmed by 4 bases and the J gene end by 7 bases; junction bases not matched to a gene: 5. CDR3 DNA: TGTGCCATCAGTGGGACAGGGGTCTGGGAGCAGTACTTC. Translation: CAISGTGVWEQYF.

The V and J genes are TRBV4-1 and TRBJ2-4, with 9 bases matching TRBD1. The CDR3 contains 15 residues. Per germline, CDR1 MGHRA and CDR2 YSYEKL. The V gene end was trimmed by 7 bases and the J gene end by 8 bases; junction bases not matched to a gene: 12. The CDR3 nucleotides are TGCGCCAGCACTACAGGGGGCTCCTTCGCCGACATTCAGTACTTC. Protein sequence: CASTTGGSFADIQYF.

The J gene is TRBJ2-3, the V gene TRBV28; TRBD1 matches 7 bases. Germline V CDR1 and CDR2: MDHEN, SYDVKM. The CDR3 length is 15 residues. V lost 2 bases to trimming and J lost 7 bases; unmatched junction nucleotides: 9. The CDR3 nucleotides read TGTGCCAGCAGTTTAAAAGGGGGCCGCGCAAATACGCAGTATTTT. Its translation is CASSLKGGRANTQYF.

This clonotype was found a few times. The chain recombines TRBV10-3 with TRBJ1-4; 7 bases are a match to TRBD1. With 10 bases clipped from V and 7 bases from J, the junction kept 12 bases outside the gene matches. Per the germline V gene, CDR1 is ENHRY and CDR2 is SYGVKD. CDR3 length: 14 residues. The CDR3 sequence: CATQRGDSGEKLFF. DNA for the CDR3: TGTGCCACCCAAAGGGGGGACAGTGGTGAAAAACTGTTTTTT.

The gene calls are TRBV20-1 and TRBJ1-6; D is uncertain. The CDR3 runs 12 residues. Trimming removed 6 bases at V and 7 bases at J, with 10 bases between. In germline, CDR1 is DFQATT, CDR2 SNEGSKA (reference sequence). CDR3 in amino acids: CSAGGWNSPLHF. The DNA of the CDR3 is TGCAGTGCCGGAGGCTGGAATTCACCCCTCCACTTT.

This clonotype has at least ten counts. V usage is TRBV20-1 and J usage is TRBJ2-5; TRBD2 might be the D (6 bases). Germline V gene lookup returns CDR1 DFQATT and CDR2 SNEGSKA (reference sequence). Between the trimmed V and J ends, which lost 3 bases and 5 bases, there was a span of 16 bases. The CDR3 runs 14 residues. In DNA, the CDR3 is TGCAGTGCTAGTGGTTTGAAGGGAGGTGAGACCCAGTACTTC. Translation gives CSASGLKGGETQYF.

A few counts support this clonotype. This rearrangement joins TRBV9 to TRBJ2-7; 10 bases are a match to TRBD1. CDR1 and CDR2 from the germline V gene are SGDLS and YYNGEE. The trim removed 4 bases at V and 5 bases at J, leaving 12 bases unmatched. The CDR3 sequence is 16 residues long. DNA for the CDR3: TGTGCCAGCAGCCCCTTGGGAGGACAGGGGGTTGACGAGCAGTACTTC. Translating gives CASSPLGGQGVDEQYF.

The V call is TRBV28, the J call TRBJ2-6; unclear D gene. V was cut by 3 bases and J by 0 bases, with 6 bases left in between. This CDR3 region has 15 residues. Per germline, CDR1 MDHEN and CDR2 SYDVKM. This chain's CDR3 is CASSFEGSGANVLTF. The CDR3 DNA reads as TGTGCCAGCAGTTTTGAAGGCTCTGGGGCCAACGTCCTGACTTTC.

This clonotype was counted many times. The chain combines TRBV20-1 with TRBJ1-4, with 10 nucleotides matching TRBD1. The CDR3 runs to 15 residues. V shed 1 base and J 8 bases; nucleotides not matched to a gene: 7. Looked up from germline, CDR1 is DFQATT and CDR2 is SNEGSKA (reference sequence). CDR3: CSARARDRGVEKLFF. CDR3 DNA: TGCAGTGCTAGAGCGAGGGACAGGGGAGTCGAAAAACTGTTTTTT.

V and J are TRBV7-3 and TRBJ2-5; 7 positions agree with TRBD1. CDR3 size: 13 residues. CDR1 is SGHTA, CDR2 FQGTGA, per germline. V gave up 4 bases and J gave up 4 bases; unmatched junction bases: 3. CDR3 amino acids: CASSSHRGETQYF. The CDR3 nucleotides are TGTGCCAGCAGCTCCCACAGGGGAGAGACCCAGTACTTC.

The CDR3 region is CATANGGLAATDTQYF. As DNA, the CDR3 is TGTGCCACCGCGAACGGGGGACTAGCGGCGACAGATACGCAGTATTTT. The rearrangement links TRBV27 to TRBJ2-3; 11 nucleotides agree with TRBD2. The ends lost 10 bases at V and 3 bases at J; junction bases unmatched: 12. CDR1 is MNHEY and CDR2 is SMNVEV in the germline V gene (reference sequence). CDR3 size: 16 residues.

This clonotype was detected only a few times. V is TRBV7-2 and J is TRBJ2-5; D is ambiguous. Per germline, CDR1 SGHTA and CDR2 FQGNSA. The CDR3 is 11 amino acids. Trimming took 5 bases from V and 4 from J, leaving 5 bases between them. The CDR3 here is CASSAVETQYF. The CDR3 coding sequence is TGTGCCAGCAGCGCGGTAGAGACCCAGTACTTC.

This sequence joins TRBV20-1 and TRBJ1-1; D gene ambiguous. There are 13 residues in the CDR3. The germline gives CDR1 DFQATT, CDR2 SNEGSKA (reference sequence). V lost 4 bases, J lost 1 base, and 10 bases lay in between. CDR3 DNA: TGCAGTGCTAATTTTCCGGGGAACACTGAAGCTTTCTTT. It encodes CSANFPGNTEAFF.

This clonotype was recorded at least ten times. The chain recombines TRBV7-2 with TRBJ2-5; TRBD2 matches 14 bases. V shed 5 bases and J 2 bases; nucleotides not matched to a gene: 4. CDR3 size: 16 residues. Germline values: CDR1 SGHTA, CDR2 FQGNSA. The CDR3 is CASSVGTSGGQETQYF. CDR3 in DNA: TGTGCCAGCAGCGTCGGGACTAGCGGGGGTCAAGAGACCCAGTACTTC. The full variable domain, completed using reference TRBV7-2 and TRBJ2-5, is GAGVSQSPSNKVTEKGKDVELRCDPISGHTALYWYRQSLGQGLEFLIYFQGNSAPDKSGLPSDRFSAERTGGSVSTLTIQRTQQEDSAVYLCASSVGTSGGQETQYFGPGTRLLVL.

This clonotype was seen more than once but under ten times. CDR3 residues: CAISKSSGTANEQFF. Written as DNA, the CDR3 is TGTGCCATCAGTAAATCCTCCGGGACAGCGAATGAGCAGTTCTTC. The chain carries TRBV10-3 and TRBJ2-1, with 7 bases aligning to TRBD1. Germline V gene lookup returns CDR1 ENHRY and CDR2 SYGVKD. The CDR3 loop spans 15 amino acids. V trimming: 5 bases; J trimming: 7 bases; junction bases outside the gene matches: 11.

This clonotype was counted many times. CDR3 sequence (DNA): TGTGCCAGCAGCCAAGATACTTGGGGCCAAACCGGGGAGCTGTTTTTT. Protein sequence: CASSQDTWGQTGELFF. This chain connects TRBV4-2 to TRBJ2-2; possibly TRBD1 for D (5 bases). The CDR3 loop spans 16 amino acids. Germline CDR1 reads LGHNA; CDR2 reads YNFKEQ. V was trimmed by 0 bases and J by 5 bases, leaving 13 bases between them.

This clonotype showed up many times. The chain combines TRBV12-3 or TRBV12-4 with TRBJ2-7; maybe TRBD2 (6 bases). Trimming left V 3 bases short and J 3 bases short, with 12 bases between. This CDR3 comprises 14 residues. CDR3 sequence reads: CASSFAGPNYEQYF. In nucleotides, the CDR3 is TGTGCCAGCAGTTTTGCGGGACCAAACTACGAGCAGTACTTC.

This clonotype has just a few counts. The J gene is TRBJ2-2, the V gene TRBV19; 8 bases line up with TRBD2. Trimming removed 10 bases from V and 6 bases from J; junction bases left unmatched: 19. The germline gives CDR1 LNHDA, CDR2 SQIVND (reference sequence). The CDR3 is 17 amino acids. CDR3 in DNA: TGTGCCACCCAAGGGATAACGGGGGGGCTTTCGGCCGGGGAGCTGTTTTTT. Encoded protein: CATQGITGGLSAGELFF.

The J gene is TRBJ2-5, the V gene TRBV4-3; D ambiguous. The ends were cut back, 3 bases at V and 5 bases at J, with 10 bases in the middle. Germline CDR1 is LGHNA and CDR2 is YSLEER. The CDR3 has 13 amino acids. The CDR3 reads CASSHSDGETQYF. CDR3 in DNA: TGCGCCAGCAGCCATTCAGACGGGGAGACCCAGTACTTC.

This rearrangement joins TRBV9 to TRBJ2-3, with TRBD2 matching 12 bases. Looked up from germline, CDR1 is SGDLS and CDR2 is YYNGEE. Trimming took 2 bases from V and 0 from J; bases not matched to a gene: 4. The CDR3 has 17 amino acids. DNA of the CDR3: TGTGCCAGCAGCGTCTTCCTAGCGGGAGGGAGCACAGATACGCAGTATTTT. As protein: CASSVFLAGGSTDTQYF.